This TCR beta chain originates from a study of T cell responses to AZD1222 COVID-19 vaccine. Study-wide findings and caveats: Unmutated variant regions are reportedly the target of nearly half of TCRs that are spike-specific. Females outnumbered males among donors, who were mostly white British; clonal diversity was possibly underestimated.

Assay: immunoSEQ multiplex PCR; the TCRdb copy retains only in-frame clones and omits some. Of 90,000 to 140,000 clones listed, 85% to 90% are singletons. As concerns this clone: Its antigen is currently unknown.

The TCR sequence derives from an adult in good health. Sequences were derived from peripheral blood, sampled on day 0 of AZD1222 vaccination.

CDR3 nucleotide sequence: TGTGCCAGCAGTTTGGTGGGAGGCGGGGAGACCCAGTACTTC. The encoded protein is CASSLVGGGETQYF. The chain is built from TRBV28 and TRBJ2-5; D may be TRBD2 (6 bases). Germline V gives CDR1 MDHEN, CDR2 SYDVKM. Trimming cost V 3 bases and J 5 bases, with 13 bases left between them. CDR3 length equals 14 residues.